This is a list of T cell receptor beta chains from one sample in a study of glioma-infiltrating T cells after dendritic cell vaccination. Sequenced by immunoSEQ multiplex PCR; TCRdb stores in-frame clones only, minus some. Of 70,000 to 95,000 clones in the sample, over 75% are singletons; the top ten hold approximately 2%. The sample consisted of blood, taken after dendritic cell vaccination. The receptor source for this set is a human donor with glioblastoma. The CDR3 runs from the conserved cysteine through the conserved F or W. The D gene is left open where the match is weak. Only part of the rows carry a size: once, few, many, or a class if the clone is expanded.

V: TRBV7-9
D: TRBD1
J: TRBJ1-2
size: NA
length: 14
CDR3: CASSPQQGNYGYTF
DNA: TGTGCCAGCAGCCCTCAACAGGGGAACTATGGCTACACCTTC

V: TRBV29-1
D: NA
J: TRBJ2-5
size: NA
length: 12
CDR3: CSVEGAEETQYF
DNA: TGCAGCGTTGAGGGAGCAGAAGAGACCCAGTACTTC

V: TRBV19
D: NA
J: TRBJ2-3
size: NA
length: 11
CDR3: CASSLQDTQYF
DNA: TGTGCCAGTAGTTTACAAGATACGCAGTATTTT

V: TRBV10-3
D: TRBD1
J: TRBJ1-1
size: NA
length: 13
CDR3: CAISESGTGVAFF
DNA: TGTGCCATCAGTGAGTCTGGGACAGGGGTCGCTTTCTTT

V: TRBV11-3
D: NA
J: TRBJ1-5
size: NA
length: 15
CDR3: CASSLGANSNQPQHF
DNA: TGTGCCAGCAGCTTAGGGGCTAATAGCAATCAGCCCCAGCATTTT

V: TRBV10-3
D: TRBD1
J: TRBJ2-7
size: few
length: 14
CDR3: CAISEGTGAYEQYF
DNA: TGTGCCATCAGTGAAGGGACAGGGGCCTACGAGCAGTACTTC

V: TRBV5-1
D: TRBD1
J: TRBJ1-1
size: NA
length: 16
CDR3: CASSLGQGRLNTEAFF
DNA: TGCGCCAGCAGCTTAGGACAGGGGAGGCTAAACACTGAAGCTTTCTTT

V: TRBV10-3
D: NA
J: TRBJ1-1
size: NA
length: 14
CDR3: CAISVDRGNTEAFF
DNA: TGTGCCATCAGTGTGGACAGAGGAAACACTGAAGCTTTCTTT

V: TRBV11-3
D: TRBD2
J: TRBJ2-7
size: once
length: 15
CDR3: CASSLGTSADYEQYF
DNA: TGTGCCAGCAGCTTGGGGACTAGCGCCGACTACGAGCAGTACTTC

V: TRBV11-2
D: TRBD2
J: TRBJ2-3
size: NA
length: 15
CDR3: CASSVLTSEADTQYF
DNA: TGTGCCAGCAGCGTACTGACTAGCGAAGCAGATACGCAGTATTTT

V: TRBV27
D: NA
J: TRBJ1-1
size: once
length: 14
CDR3: CASRGPTEFTEAFF
DNA: TGTGCCAGCAGGGGGCCAACGGAATTCACTGAAGCTTTCTTT

V: TRBV27
D: TRBD1
J: TRBJ2-7
size: few
length: 14
CDR3: CASSFRQGLYEQYF
DNA: TGTGCCAGCAGTTTTAGACAGGGTCTCTACGAGCAGTACTTC

V: TRBV19
D: NA
J: TRBJ2-1
size: NA
length: 14
CDR3: CASSPRTVDNEQFF
DNA: TGTGCCAGTAGTCCCAGGACAGTTGACAATGAGCAGTTCTTC

V: TRBV5-1
D: NA
J: TRBJ1-1
size: NA
length: 15
CDR3: CASSFWPGGVAEAFF
DNA: TGCGCCAGCAGCTTCTGGCCGGGCGGGGTGGCTGAAGCTTTCTTT

V: TRBV18
D: NA
J: TRBJ1-5
size: NA
length: 13
CDR3: CASSPQGDQPQHF
DNA: TGTGCCAGCTCACCACAGGGAGATCAGCCCCAGCATTTT

V: TRBV7-2
D: TRBD1
J: TRBJ2-5
size: NA
length: 15
CDR3: CASSLDGQGQVTQYF
DNA: TGTGCCAGCAGCTTAGACGGACAGGGACAAGTGACCCAGTACTTC

V: TRBV7-9
D: NA
J: TRBJ2-7
size: NA
length: 14
CDR3: CASSLDRYSYEQYF
DNA: TGTGCCAGCAGCTTAGATCGCTACTCCTACGAGCAGTACTTC

V: TRBV6-1
D: NA
J: TRBJ1-6
size: NA
length: 14
CDR3: CASSESGINSPLHF
DNA: TGTGCCAGCAGTGAATCAGGAATTAATTCACCCCTCCACTTT

V: TRBV29-1
D: NA
J: TRBJ1-4
size: NA
length: 12
CDR3: CSVGEQGEKLFF
DNA: TGCAGCGTGGGGGAACAGGGTGAAAAACTGTTTTTT

V: TRBV6-1
D: TRBD1
J: TRBJ2-3
size: NA
length: 16
CDR3: CASSARDRGPTDTQYF
DNA: TGTGCCAGCAGTGCTCGGGACAGGGGGCCTACAGATACGCAGTATTTT

V: TRBV5-8
D: NA
J: TRBJ2-3
size: NA
length: 14
CDR3: CASSLDLSTDTQYF
DNA: TGTGCCAGCAGCTTGGACTTAAGCACAGATACGCAGTATTTT

V: TRBV6-1
D: NA
J: TRBJ2-7
size: few
length: 14
CDR3: CASSLGTGAYEQYF
DNA: TGTGCCAGCAGTCTAGGGACGGGGGCCTACGAGCAGTACTTC